This note documents a single TCR beta chain sequence. Looked up from germline, CDR1 is MNHEY and CDR2 is SVGAGI. The CDR3 is 15 amino acids. Trimming took 0 bases from V and 6 from J, leaving 14 bases between them. Time point here: patch test 1, 2 weeks after DPC sensitization. Treatment specified: therapeutic diphenylcyclopropenone sensitization with weekly scalp DPC. Prior to application of each patch test, blood was drawn. These data belong to a study of human T cells and chemical hapten exposure. Original processing notes: Ranging from about 23,224 to 700,000, TCR counts per sample had a median value of around 92,000. TCRdb re-analysed the RACE reads in MiXCR, keeping a single row per CDR3 protein. For this entry, the V and J calls and clone size follow TCRdb and not the study's own pipeline. Among about 120,000 distinct CDR3 sequences listed, around 10% were seen once.

The TCR originated in a woman aged 45-65 years with alopecia areata. Some clones in this sample may be carry-over from other donors' samples. Sequenced here: whole blood, sampled in connection with sensitization to the hapten diphenylcyclopropenone (DPC). The chain couples TRBV6-5 to TRBJ1-1, with D maybe TRBD1 (5 bases). Written as DNA, the CDR3 is TGTGCCAGCAGTTACTCCCGGAGGGGAATAGCTGAAGCTTTCTTT. Translating gives CASSYSRRGIAEAFF.